Presented here are 10 T cell receptor beta chains from one specimen sequenced in a study of cytomegalovirus exposure and HLA in healthy donors. Amplification used 60 Vbeta primers and 13 Jbeta primers. Generated by immunoSEQ multiplex PCR, the TCRdb table keeps only in-frame clones and is missing some. Altogether approximately 130,000 clones are present, approximately 79% being singletons, with the ten largest covering 0.9% to 1.2%. Sequences were obtained from PBMCs. Source of these receptors: a male donor in good health and CMV-seronegative.

This CDR3 is CASSLFLGGDEQYF. DNA of the CDR3: TGTGCCAGCAGCTTATTCCTGGGAGGGGACGAGCAGTACTTC. The chain joins TRBV7-2 to TRBJ2-7; 7 nucleotides agree with TRBD2. Germline CDR1 reads SGHTA; CDR2 reads FQGNSA. This CDR3 contains 14 residues. After removal of 2 bases from V and 5 bases from J, the junction contained 6 bases not matched to a gene.

The rearrangement joins TRBV19 to TRBJ2-7; weak D call: TRBD2 (7 bases). Trimming shortened V by 3 bases and J by 6 bases, and 18 bases separated the two germline ends. Germline lookup yields CDR1 LNHDA and CDR2 SQIVND (reference sequence). The CDR3 covers 15 residues. CDR3 protein: CASSIGGAGAGEQYF. CDR3 DNA sequence: TGTGCCAGTAGTATTGGGGGGGCAGGGGCGGGCGAGCAGTACTTC. Variable domain in full (rest from reference TRBV19 and TRBJ2-7): DGGITQSPKYLFRKEGQNVTLSCEQNLNHDAMYWYRQDPGQGLRLIYYSQIVNDFQKGDIAEGYSVSREKKESFPLTVTSAQKNPTAFYLCASSIGGAGAGEQYFGPGTRLTVT.

The chain uses TRBV6-5 and TRBJ2-7, with 8 bases identical to TRBD1. The CDR3 sequence is 15 residues long. Germline CDR1 reads MNHEY; CDR2 reads SVGAGI. V trimming: 2 bases; J trimming: 2 bases; junction bases outside the gene matches: 5. CDR3 amino acids: CASSYRDRFTYEQYF. For the CDR3, the DNA is TGTGCCAGCAGTTACCGGGACAGGTTTACCTACGAGCAGTACTTC.

The chain combines TRBV5-4 with TRBJ2-5, with D possibly being TRBD2 (6 bases). V was clipped by 2 bases and J by 1 base, with 18 bases between them. The germline gives CDR1 SGHNT, CDR2 YYREEE (reference sequence). This CDR3 has 17 amino acids. The CDR3 spells CASSFPTGTSLQETQYF. The CDR3 DNA sequence: TGTGCCAGCAGCTTCCCTACCGGGACTTCCCTCCAAGAGACCCAGTACTTC.

This sequence joins TRBV30 and TRBJ1-1; D unresolved. The CDR3 consists of 13 residues. Germline CDR1 reads GTSNPN; CDR2 reads SVGIG (reference sequence). The V end was cut by 0 bases, the J end by 4 bases, with 9 bases between. In DNA form, the CDR3 reads TGTGCCTGGAGTGTAACCCTCGGCACTGAAGCTTTCTTT. Residues: CAWSVTLGTEAFF.

The rearrangement links TRBV7-2 to TRBJ2-4; D possibly corresponds to TRBD2 (5 bases). The V end lost 1 base, the J end lost 1 base, and 5 bases lay between the germline ends. The CDR3 is made up of 14 amino acids. The germline V gene encodes CDR1 SGHTA and CDR2 FQGNSA. CDR3 in amino acids: CASSLGRAKNIQYF. The CDR3 DNA is TGTGCCAGCAGCTTAGGGAGGGCCAAAAACATTCAGTACTTC. Full variable domain (missing parts from reference TRBV7-2 and TRBJ2-4): GAGVSQSPSNKVTEKGKDVELRCDPISGHTALYWYRQSLGQGLEFLIYFQGNSAPDKSGLPSDRFSAERTGGSVSTLTIQRTQQEDSAVYLCASSLGRAKNIQYFGAGTRLSVL.

CDR3 bases: TGTGCCAGTAGTATAGATATCCGGCTAGCGGGGACCACAGATACGCAGTATTTT. Residues: CASSIDIRLAGTTDTQYF. The rearrangement uses TRBV19 and TRBJ2-3; 9 nucleotides line up with TRBD2. V shed 0 bases, J shed 2 bases, and the junction held 9 bases outside the gene matches. Germline loops: CDR1 LNHDA, CDR2 SQIVND (reference sequence). The CDR3 sequence is 18 residues long.

Points on this clone: This CDR3 is also generated by other DNA sequences in the sample. The CDR3 coding sequence is TGCGCCAGTAGCATTGACAGGGTTCTTGAGCAGTTCTTC. Translated, it gives CASSIDRVLEQFF. The genes are TRBV5-1 and TRBJ2-1; the match to TRBD1 covers 7 bases. The germline V gene encodes CDR1 SGHRS and CDR2 YFSETQ. V dropped 8 bases and J dropped 9; count of bases not matched to a gene: 11. The CDR3 spans 13 residues.

This chain uses TRBV9 with TRBJ2-2; D perhaps matches TRBD2 (7 bases). The V gene lost 6 bases and the J gene lost 4 bases, with 13 bases spanning the gap. Germline V CDR1 and CDR2: SGDLS, YYNGEE. This CDR3 spans 14 amino acids. In nucleotides, the CDR3 is TGTGCCAGCACCGGGGGGCCGGGCACCGGGGAGCTGTTTTTT. Translation gives CASTGGPGTGELFF.

This chain uses TRBV6-5 with TRBJ2-5; D perhaps matches TRBD2 (5 bases). V lost 5 bases to trimming and J lost 3 bases, with 7 bases between them. The V gene's germline CDR1 is MNHEY and CDR2 SVGAGI. The CDR3 is made up of 12 amino acids. This CDR3 reads CASSVGEETQYF. CDR3 DNA sequence: TGTGCCAGCAGTGTCGGGGAAGAGACCCAGTACTTC.